Listed below are T cell receptor beta chains from one sample, sequenced in a study of Ad26.COV2.S vaccination and SARS-CoV-2 variants. Sequencing used immunoSEQ multiplex PCR; TCRdb keeps in-frame clones, though not all of them. Altogether 350,000 to 500,000 clones are present, more than 80% being singletons, with the ten largest covering 9% to 15%. This specimen was peripheral blood, taken in a trial of Ad26.COV2.S vaccine versus placebo. These receptors were obtained from a person aged 18-65 years who received the Ad26.COV2.S COVID-19 vaccine or a placebo. Each CDR3 is given with its conserved first and last residue. D genes are given only for firm matches. Size is omitted from some rows. Given values are once, few, many or a class for expanded clones.

NA,TRBD2,TRBV7-9,TRBJ2-4,16,TGTGCCAGCAGCTCTAGCGGGAGAGGATCCAAAAACATTCAGTACTTC,CASSSSGRGSKNIQYF
NA,NA,TRBV18,TRBJ2-1,15,TGTGCCAGCTCGACAGGGGAGGGACCTTACAATGAGCAGTTCTTC,CASSTGEGPYNEQFF
NA,TRBD2,TRBV5-5,TRBJ2-3,17,TGTGCCAGCAGCTCCAAAGGTAGCGGGGTTTTCGACTATACGCAGTATTTT,CASSSKGSGVFDYTQYF
few,NA,TRBV7-9,TRBJ1-1,18,TGTGCCAGCAGCTTAGCAGGGTGGGGCGAGGCGTCGGACACTGAAGCTTTCTTT,CASSLAGWGEASDTEAFF
NA,NA,TRBV7-2,TRBJ2-2,13,TGTGCCAGCAGCTTCAAGTACACCGGGGAGCTGTTTTTT,CASSFKYTGELFF
NA,TRBD2,TRBV9,TRBJ2-2,19,TGTGCCAGCAGCGTAACTGCCCCCCTTGCGGGAGGTAGCACCGGGGAGCTGTTTTTT,CASSVTAPLAGGSTGELFF
NA,TRBD1,TRBV28,TRBJ1-4,15,TGTGCCAGCAGTAACGGGGGGACAGGGTTTGAAAAACTGTTTTTT,CASSNGGTGFEKLFF
NA,TRBD1,TRBV28,TRBJ1-1,15,TGTGCCAGCACCCCAGGGGGGCTTTACCACACTGAAGCTTTCTTT,CASTPGGLYHTEAFF
once,NA,TRBV18,TRBJ1-2,14,TGTGCCAGCTCACCAAATGACGGAAACTATGGCTACACCTTC,CASSPNDGNYGYTF
NA,NA,TRBV7-9,TRBJ1-1,13,TGTGCCAGCAGCTGGGGAGGAGGCACTGAAGCTTTCTTT,CASSWGGGTEAFF
NA,NA,TRBV15,TRBJ2-2,16,TGTGCCACCAGCAGAGTGCCGGGGGATGGCACCGGGGAGCTGTTTTTT,CATSRVPGDGTGELFF
NA,TRBD1,TRBV30,TRBJ1-4,13,TGTGCCTTCTCACGGACAGGGGGCGGAAAACTGTTTTTT,CAFSRTGGGKLFF
NA,NA,TRBV28,TRBJ1-1,15,TGTGCCAGCAATACTCCCCCCGGGGGGAACACTGAAGCTTTCTTT,CASNTPPGGNTEAFF
NA,NA,TRBV5-4,TRBJ2-2,17,TGTGCCAGCAGCTTGCTGGGGAGGGGGCAGGGTACCGGGGAGCTGTTTTTT,CASSLLGRGQGTGELFF
NA,TRBD2,TRBV12-3/TRBV12-4,TRBJ2-7,12,TGTGCCAGCAGTTCGGGAGGCTACGAGCAGTACTTC,CASSSGGYEQYF
NA,NA,TRBV30,TRBJ2-7,13,TGTGCCCTGAACCCGGCCAGTCGCTACGAGCAGTACTTC,CALNPASRYEQYF
NA,NA,TRBV14,TRBJ1-2,13,TGTGCCAGCAGCCCATTAGGGGCCAATGGCTACACCTTC,CASSPLGANGYTF
few,NA,TRBV19,TRBJ2-7,14,TGTGCCAGTAGTTTAACGACAGCGACCTACGAGCAGTACTTC,CASSLTTATYEQYF
NA,NA,TRBV11-2,TRBJ1-5,15,TGTGCCAGCAGCTTATCCCAGTCGAGCAATCAGCCCCAGCATTTT,CASSLSQSSNQPQHF
NA,NA,TRBV5-1,TRBJ2-5,14,TGCGCCAGCAGCTTGGCGGGGCGGGAAGAGACCCAGTACTTC,CASSLAGREETQYF
NA,NA,TRBV4-1,TRBJ1-5,13,TGCGCCAGCAGCCGCGGAGCCCGTCAGCCCCAGCATTTT,CASSRGARQPQHF
NA,NA,TRBV5-5,TRBJ1-2,16,TGTGCCAGCAGCTTGCGGAAATTGACAGTCGTCTATGGCTACACCTTC,CASSLRKLTVVYGYTF
NA,NA,TRBV12-3/TRBV12-4,TRBJ2-1,13,TGTGCCAGCAGTTTAGGTAGGGAATACGAGCAGTTCTTC,CASSLGREYEQFF
NA,TRBD1,TRBV7-2,TRBJ2-7,15,TGTGCCAGCAGCTTAGTGGGCAGGGGGTGGTACGAGCAGTACTTC,CASSLVGRGWYEQYF
NA,NA,TRBV29-1,TRBJ1-1,13,TGCAGCGTTGAAGCCATCATGAACACTGAAGCTTTCTTT,CSVEAIMNTEAFF
few,TRBD2,TRBV4-1,TRBJ2-7,17,TGCGCCAGCAGCCAAGATTTTGGGCTAGCGGGCGACTACGAGCAGTACTTC,CASSQDFGLAGDYEQYF
NA,NA,TRBV29-1,TRBJ2-7,13,TGCAGCGTTGGTAGGGCGCAACCCTACGAGCAGTACTTC,CSVGRAQPYEQYF
NA,TRBD1,TRBV7-2,TRBJ2-7,14,TGTGCCAGCAGCTCCGCCGGGACAGGGGGCAAGCAGTACTTC,CASSSAGTGGKQYF
once,NA,TRBV24-1,TRBJ2-5,12,TGTGCCACCAGTGATCCACAAGAGACCCAGTACTTC,CATSDPQETQYF
NA,NA,TRBV25-1,TRBJ1-1,13,TGTGCCAGCAGGGGAGTAGGGAACACTGAAGCTTTCTTT,CASRGVGNTEAFF
NA,TRBD1,TRBV11-2,TRBJ1-1,15,TGTGCCAGCAGCTTAAGGGCAGGGGGGAACACTGAAGCTTTCTTT,CASSLRAGGNTEAFF
NA,TRBD1,TRBV7-9,TRBJ1-1,16,TGTGCCAGCAGCCCATGGGTGGGACAGGGTGACACTGAAGCTTTCTTT,CASSPWVGQGDTEAFF
NA,NA,TRBV27,TRBJ2-7,15,TGTGCCAGCAGTTCTTGGGGGAGGCACTCCTACGAGCAGTACTTC,CASSSWGRHSYEQYF
NA,NA,TRBV18,TRBJ2-4,14,TGTGCCAGCTCACCAGGACAGACCAAAAACATTCAGTACTTC,CASSPGQTKNIQYF
NA,NA,TRBV6-5,TRBJ2-2,12,TGTGCCAGCAGTAGGAACACCGGGGAGCTGTTTTTT,CASSRNTGELFF
NA,TRBD1,TRBV6-5,TRBJ2-1,13,TGTGCCAGCAGAATGACAGGGGTTCATGAGCAGTTCTTC,CASRMTGVHEQFF
once,NA,TRBV6-5,TRBJ2-3,13,TGTGCCAGCACCCGAGATGGGTCGGATACGCAGTATTTT,CASTRDGSDTQYF
NA,NA,TRBV6-5,TRBJ1-1,13,TGTGCCAGCAGTTTAGGCCCCCGAACTGAAGCTTTCTTT,CASSLGPRTEAFF
NA,TRBD2,TRBV7-6,TRBJ2-3,19,TGTGCCAGCAGCCCAACCATGCTTCGGGAGGGCTCTAGTTTTGATACGCAGTATTTT,CASSPTMLREGSSFDTQYF
NA,NA,TRBV7-8,TRBJ1-5,15,TGTGCCAGCAGTTTCCGGGACACCAGCAATCAGCCCCAGCATTTT,CASSFRDTSNQPQHF
NA,NA,TRBV7-2,TRBJ1-1,13,TGTGCCAGCAGCCCTCGCAGGGACACTGAAGCTTTCTTT,CASSPRRDTEAFF
NA,TRBD1,TRBV20-1,TRBJ2-7,11,TGCAGTGCGGACAGGGGCCACGAGCAGTACTTC,CSADRGHEQYF
NA,NA,TRBV9,TRBJ2-7,16,TGTGCCAGCAGCGTAGCGAGCGAGACTAGTCCCATAGAACAGTACTTC,CASSVASETSPIEQYF
NA,TRBD1,TRBV30,TRBJ2-2,16,TGTGCCTGGACTCAGCCTAGGACAGGGGTGACCGGGGAGCTGTTTTTT,CAWTQPRTGVTGELFF
NA,TRBD2,TRBV4-2,TRBJ2-3,16,TGTGCCAGCAGCCTTGGCACTAGCGGGAAAACAGATACGCAGTATTTT,CASSLGTSGKTDTQYF
NA,NA,TRBV7-2,TRBJ2-7,16,TGTGCCAGCAGCTTAGATCAAGCGAAGAGCTCCTACGAGCAGTACTTC,CASSLDQAKSSYEQYF
once,NA,TRBV29-1,TRBJ1-4,13,TGCAGCGTGATGGCATCCCCTCGTGGAAAACTGTTTTTT,CSVMASPRGKLFF
NA,TRBD1,TRBV2,TRBJ1-1,14,TGTGCCAGCAGTCAAGACAGGGGGTACACTGAAGCTTTCTTT,CASSQDRGYTEAFF
NA,NA,TRBV6-5,TRBJ1-5,14,TGTGCCAGCAAGGGAGCCCTTCCTAATCAGCCCCAGCATTTT,CASKGALPNQPQHF
NA,NA,TRBV20-1,TRBJ1-5,15,TGCAGTGCTAGTGGCTCCGCCTATAGCAATCAGCCCCAGCATTTT,CSASGSAYSNQPQHF
NA,TRBD2,TRBV5-4,TRBJ2-5,15,TGTGCCAGCAGCTTGGCTCGGGGGGAGGGTGAGACCCAGTACTTC,CASSLARGEGETQYF
NA,NA,TRBV6-2/TRBV6-3,TRBJ2-5,13,TGTGCCAGCAGTTACTCAGTGCAAGAGACCCAGTACTTC,CASSYSVQETQYF
NA,NA,TRBV4-1,TRBJ2-7,14,TGCGCCAGCAGCGAAGCCACTAGGCGGTACGAGCAGTACTTC,CASSEATRRYEQYF
NA,TRBD2,TRBV7-3,TRBJ2-2,16,TGTGCCAGCAGCTTACGGGCTAGCGGGAACACCGGGGAGCTGTTTTTT,CASSLRASGNTGELFF
NA,TRBD1,TRBV7-6,TRBJ1-1,15,TGTGCCAGCAGCAATCCGGGACAGGGTGAAACTGAAGCTTTCTTT,CASSNPGQGETEAFF